The rows below give T cell receptor beta chains drawn from one sample of a study of T cells in localized non-small cell lung cancer. Some clones are missing from TCRdb's copy, which holds only in-frame ones; the method was immunoSEQ multiplex PCR. The repertoire holds over 10,000 clones, with around 83% as singletons. This specimen was peripheral blood, taken before any cancer treatment. The receptors here all came from a male donor at least 60 years old with stage I lung adenocarcinoma. CDR3s include the opening cysteine and the closing phenylalanine or tryptophan. The D gene is left open where the match is weak. Expanded clones get a size class; other rows say once, few or many, or leave the size out.

TRBJ2-7 TRBV7-6 once 15 - CASSLEPGNSYEQYF TGTGCCAGCAGCTTAGAGCCAGGGAACTCCTACGAGCAGTACTTC
TRBJ2-7 TRBV7-8 - 13 - CASRPGGAGEQYF TGTGCCAGCAGGCCAGGGGGGGCGGGAGAGCAGTACTTC
TRBJ2-7 TRBV19 - 13 - CASSIAESYEQYF TGTGCCAGTAGTATAGCCGAATCCTACGAGCAGTACTTC
TRBJ1-4 TRBV5-1 - 16 - CASSPRAQATNEKLFF TGCGCCAGCAGCCCCCGGGCCCAGGCAACTAATGAAAAACTGTTTTTT
TRBJ2-2 TRBV5-1 - 15 TRBD2 CASSLMSGRAGELFF TGCGCCAGCAGCTTGATGAGCGGGAGAGCCGGGGAGCTGTTTTTT
TRBJ1-2 TRBV6-1 - 13 TRBD1 CASRGTGGYGYTF TGTGCCAGCAGGGGGACAGGGGGCTATGGCTACACCTTC
TRBJ2-7 TRBV2 once 14 TRBD2 CASRSTSGTDEQYF TGTGCCAGCAGATCGACTAGCGGGACTGACGAGCAGTACTTC
TRBJ2-1 TRBV5-5 - 16 TRBD2 CASSPSPSGRAGEQFF TGTGCCAGCAGTCCCTCCCCCAGCGGGAGGGCCGGTGAGCAGTTCTTC
TRBJ1-4 TRBV7-9 - 16 TRBD1 CASSQKAGGPIEKLFF TGTGCCAGCAGCCAAAAAGCAGGGGGCCCGATCGAAAAACTGTTTTTT
TRBJ2-2 TRBV7-9 - 16 - CASRRQGRENTGELFF TGTGCCAGCAGACGTCAGGGACGAGAGAACACCGGGGAGCTGTTTTTT
TRBJ1-3 TRBV21-1 - 17 - CASSSQGLDQGESTIYF TGTGCCAGCAGCAGCCAAGGTCTGGACCAAGGAGAGAGCACCATATATTTT
TRBJ1-6 TRBV6-1 - 14 - CASSSGPYNSPLHF TGTGCCAGCAGTTCAGGCCCATATAATTCACCCCTCCACTTT
TRBJ2-7 TRBV27 once 18 TRBD2 CASRRRLTGLAGAYEQYF TGTGCCAGCAGGAGACGACTGACGGGACTAGCGGGAGCGTACGAGCAGTACTTC
TRBJ1-2 TRBV6-5 - 13 - CASSSRDGHGYTF TGTGCCAGCAGTTCCAGGGACGGGCATGGCTACACCTTC
TRBJ2-2 TRBV28 - 12 - CASIDTTGELFF TGTGCCAGCATCGACACGACCGGGGAGCTGTTTTTT
TRBJ1-1 TRBV5-1 - 16 - CASSFVGGTANTEAFF TGCGCCAGCAGCTTCGTTGGTGGGACTGCTAACACTGAAGCTTTCTTT
TRBJ1-1 TRBV28 medium-sized 11 - CASQGNTEAFF TGTGCCAGCCAGGGTAACACTGAAGCTTTCTTT
TRBJ1-1 TRBV28 - 11 - CASRIRREAFF TGTGCCAGCAGAATTCGACGAGAAGCTTTCTTT
TRBJ2-1 TRBV5-6 - 12 - CASSRGDVEQFF TGTGCCAGCAGCCGTGGGGACGTTGAGCAGTTCTTC
TRBJ1-5 TRBV7-9 - 16 - CASSLWDANGGQPQHF TGTGCCAGCAGCCTCTGGGACGCCAACGGGGGTCAGCCCCAGCATTTT
TRBJ2-3 TRBV11-2 - 14 TRBD2 CASTEWRERNTQYF TGTGCCAGCACCGAGTGGCGGGAGAGGAATACGCAGTATTTT
TRBJ2-5 TRBV5-4 - 18 TRBD2 CASSPLPVSGRREETQYF TGTGCCAGCAGCCCGTTACCGGTTAGCGGGCGGAGGGAAGAGACCCAGTACTTC
TRBJ2-6 TRBV25-1 - 18 TRBD2 CASSTTSGQFSGANVLTF TGTGCCAGCAGTACGACTAGCGGGCAATTTTCTGGGGCCAACGTCCTGACTTTC
TRBJ1-2 TRBV5-5 few 13 - CASSVPEGHGYTF TGTGCCAGCAGCGTACCCGAGGGACATGGCTACACCTTC
TRBJ2-4 TRBV28 - 13 - CASNGGTKNIQYF TGTGCCAGCAATGGGGGGACCAAAAACATTCAGTACTTC
TRBJ1-2 TRBV18 - 16 - CASSPEGAMGRFGYTF TGTGCCAGCTCACCTGAAGGGGCAATGGGGAGATTTGGCTACACCTTC
TRBJ2-3 TRBV28 - 13 TRBD1 CASRKQGVDTQYF TGTGCCAGCAGGAAACAGGGGGTAGATACGCAGTATTTT
TRBJ1-5 TRBV7-2 - 14 TRBD1 CASGGGQGGQPQHF TGTGCCAGCGGGGGAGGACAGGGCGGTCAGCCCCAGCATTTT
TRBJ1-1 TRBV11-3 - 14 - CASSLGPGQGEAFF TGTGCCAGCAGCTTAGGTCCAGGGCAAGGTGAAGCTTTCTTT
TRBJ1-1 TRBV7-2 - 14 - CASSLGFTYTEAFF TGTGCCAGCAGCTTAGGATTCACCTACACTGAAGCTTTCTTT
TRBJ2-3 TRBV6-4 - 13 - CASSYREADTQYF TGTGCCAGCAGTTACAGGGAAGCAGATACGCAGTATTTT
TRBJ2-3 TRBV29-1 once 15 TRBD2 CSVEGGGFGTDTQYF TGCAGCGTTGAAGGGGGGGGATTTGGCACAGATACGCAGTATTTT
TRBJ2-2 TRBV9 - 18 TRBD1 CASSPHGGRGRLGGELFF TGTGCCAGCAGCCCCCATGGTGGAAGGGGGCGATTGGGCGGGGAGCTGTTTTTT
TRBJ2-5 TRBV21-1 - 16 - CASSKRATGVRETQYF TGTGCCAGCAGCAAAAGGGCGACAGGGGTGAGGGAGACCCAGTACTTC
TRBJ2-7 TRBV30 - 12 TRBD2 CAGSGSRYEQYF TGTGCCGGTAGCGGGAGTAGATACGAGCAGTACTTC
TRBJ2-7 TRBV7-8 - 15 - CASSLRDGLSYEQYF TGTGCCAGCAGCTTAAGGGACGGGCTCTCCTACGAGCAGTACTTC
TRBJ1-2 TRBV4-3 - 15 - CASSQELEAYYGYTF TGCGCCAGCAGCCAAGAGTTGGAGGCCTACTATGGCTACACCTTC
TRBJ2-7 TRBV5-6 - 17 TRBD2 CASSPGTSGRRGYEQYF TGTGCCAGCAGCCCAGGGACTAGCGGGAGGAGGGGCTACGAGCAGTACTTC
TRBJ2-7 TRBV7-8 - 15 TRBD1 CASSLRGTGGYEQYF TGTGCCAGCAGCTTACGAGGTACAGGGGGTTACGAGCAGTACTTC
TRBJ1-5 TRBV19 - 15 TRBD1 CASSNRDRAYQPQHF TGTGCCAGTAGTAACCGGGACAGGGCTTATCAGCCCCAGCATTTT
TRBJ1-2 TRBV6-1 once 15 TRBD1 CASSQQGPGGYGYTF TGTGCCAGCAGCCAACAGGGGCCGGGAGGGTATGGCTACACCTTC
TRBJ2-3 TRBV25-1 few 13 - CASSEGGTDTQYF TGTGCCAGCAGTGAAGGGGGCACAGATACGCAGTATTTT
TRBJ1-6 TRBV2 - 13 - CASSDEGWPPLHF TGTGCCAGCAGTGACGAAGGGTGGCCACCCCTCCACTTT
TRBJ1-1 TRBV10-3 - 14 - CAIGDRARGTEAFF TGTGCCATTGGCGACCGCGCGAGGGGCACTGAAGCTTTCTTT
TRBJ1-6 TRBV27 - 14 - CASSLGGYNSPLHF TGTGCCAGCAGTTTAGGGGGCTATAATTCACCCCTCCACTTT
TRBJ2-1 TRBV10-3 - 12 - CAISARGDEQFF TGTGCCATCAGTGCGAGGGGAGATGAGCAGTTCTTC
TRBJ2-7 TRBV21-1 - 17 - CASSPTPTGGVQKEQYF TGTGCCAGCAGCCCTACCCCGACAGGGGGCGTTCAGAAGGAGCAGTACTTC
TRBJ2-3 TRBV7-6 - 14 - CASSLLGQTDTQYF TGTGCCAGCAGCCTCCTGGGACAAACAGATACGCAGTATTTT
TRBJ2-1 TRBV9 - 15 - CASSATDGRFNEQFF TGTGCCAGCAGCGCCACGGACGGGAGATTCAATGAGCAGTTCTTC
TRBJ2-1 TRBV19 - 13 - CASSIRFFNEQFF TGTGCCAGTAGTATTCGGTTCTTCAATGAGCAGTTCTTC
TRBJ2-3 TRBV7-2 - 16 TRBD2 CASSSRLAESTDTQYF TGTGCCAGCAGCTCTAGACTAGCGGAGAGCACAGATACGCAGTATTTT